The 13 T cell receptor beta chains given below trace back to one sample, sequenced in a study of shared clonotypes between healthy human individuals. Naive CD8 cells comprised CD45RO-negative, CCR7-positively selected cells, excluding terminally differentiated effector memory CD45RA+ cells. Generated by immunoSEQ multiplex PCR, the TCRdb table keeps only in-frame clones and is missing some. Here the sample spans around 2,000,000 clones, 85% to 95% being singletons. The sequenced material came from naive CD8+ T cells from PBMCs. Source of these receptors: a man in his late teens or twenties in good health. Some clones in this sample may be carry-over from other donors' samples.

The chain uses TRBV4-1 and TRBJ2-7; no definite D call. V lost 0 bases and J lost 3, with 9 bases in between. CDR3 length: 14 amino acids. Germline assignment: CDR1 MGHRA and CDR2 YSYEKL. CDR3 region: CASSQELNLYEQYF. The DNA of the CDR3 is TGCGCCAGCAGCCAAGAACTAAACCTCTACGAGCAGTACTTC.

This CDR3 is CASSLAPGNTGELFF. As DNA, the CDR3 is TGTGCCAGCAGCTTAGCTCCGGGAAACACCGGGGAGCTGTTTTTT. The gene calls are TRBV7-9 and TRBJ2-2; TRBD2 might be the D (5 bases). The V gene lost 0 bases and the J gene lost 2 bases, with 7 bases spanning the gap. Per the germline V gene, CDR1 is SEHNR and CDR2 is FQNEAQ (reference sequence). This CDR3 comprises 15 residues.

The rearrangement joins TRBV27 to TRBJ2-3; the D gene is possibly TRBD1 (6 bases). The CDR3 has 16 residues. Between the trimmed V and J ends, which lost 4 bases and 0 bases, there was a span of 14 bases. Germline assignment: CDR1 MNHEY and CDR2 SMNVEV (reference sequence). The CDR3 sequence: CASSSRGGSSTDTQYF. The CDR3 nucleotides read TGTGCCAGCAGTTCCAGGGGCGGATCTAGCACAGATACGCAGTATTTT.

Notes on this clone: The sample contains more than one DNA sequence encoding this CDR3. This chain links TRBV9 with TRBJ2-3; no firm D call. The CDR3 loop spans 12 amino acids. V gave up 3 bases and J gave up 0 bases, with 2 bases separating them. Germline V gene sequence: CDR1 SGDLS, CDR2 YYNGEE. This CDR3 reads CASSASTDTQYF. CDR3 sequence (DNA): TGTGCCAGCAGCGCAAGCACAGATACGCAGTATTTT.

The rearrangement links TRBV4-1 to TRBJ1-1; TRBD1 matches 7 bases. CDR1 is MGHRA, CDR2 YSYEKL, per germline. This CDR3 contains 16 residues. V trimming: 5 bases; J trimming: 6 bases; junction bases outside the gene matches: 15. In DNA form, the CDR3 reads TGCGCCAGCAGCTCGATTGAAGACAGGGAGGTCCCTGAAGCTTTCTTT. Its translation: CASSSIEDREVPEAFF.

This chain uses TRBV7-9 with TRBJ2-7; TRBD2 agrees at 12 bases. Germline trimming cut 5 bases from V and 2 bases from J; bases unmatched to any gene: 7. CDR1 SEHNR and CDR2 FQNEAQ come from the germline V gene (reference sequence). The CDR3 extends over 16 amino acids. Here the CDR3 DNA reads TGTGCCAGCAGCCGTGGACTAGCGGGGAACCCCTACGAGCAGTACTTC. The encoded protein is CASSRGLAGNPYEQYF.

About this clone: Other nucleotide sequences from this sample produce the same CDR3. The rearrangement links TRBV6-1 to TRBJ2-7; 7 bases line up with TRBD1. This CDR3 contains 14 residues. The trim removed 3 bases at V and 1 base at J, leaving 3 bases unmatched. The V gene's germline CDR1 is MNHNS and CDR2 SASEGT. The CDR3 region is CASSDRDRSYEQYF. The CDR3, as DNA: TGTGCCAGCAGTGACCGGGACAGATCCTACGAGCAGTACTTC.

The rearrangement uses TRBV10-3 and TRBJ2-7; D is ambiguous. The CDR3 extends over 13 amino acids. Germline V CDR1 and CDR2: ENHRY, SYGVKD. V was clipped by 6 bases and J by 0 bases, with 9 bases between them. CDR3 sequence reads: CAISDLVSYEQYF. CDR3 sequence (DNA): TGTGCCATCAGCGATCTAGTCTCCTACGAGCAGTACTTC.

The chain joins TRBV19 to TRBJ1-3, with D possibly being TRBD1 (5 bases). Between the trimmed V and J ends, which lost 5 bases and 4 bases, there was a span of 12 bases. The CDR3 runs 14 residues. The germline V gene has CDR1 LNHDA and CDR2 SQIVND (reference sequence). This CDR3 is CASSPGLAGNTIYF. The CDR3 DNA is TGTGCCAGTAGTCCAGGGCTGGCGGGAAACACCATATATTTT.

This clone occurred once. This sample also contains other DNA sequences that code for the same CDR3. CDR3 in amino acids: CSVEQGSYEQYF. CDR3 bases: TGCAGCGTTGAACAGGGGTCCTACGAGCAGTACTTC. This chain uses TRBV29-1 with TRBJ2-7, with D possibly matching TRBD1 (6 bases). CDR3 length: 12 residues. With 2 bases removed from V and 1 base from J, the gap between germline ends came to 6 bases. From germline, CDR1 is SQVTM and CDR2 ANQGSEA.

J is TRBJ2-7 and V is TRBV28, with D possibly being TRBD1 or TRBD2 (5 bases each). From germline, CDR1 is MDHEN and CDR2 SYDVKM. This CDR3 spans 14 amino acids. V lost 1 base to trimming and J lost 6 bases, with 13 bases between them. The CDR3 sequence is CASSLSSGLGEQYF. CDR3 nucleotide sequence: TGTGCCAGCAGTTTATCCTCGGGGCTGGGCGAGCAGTACTTC.

The rearrangement links TRBV10-3 to TRBJ2-1, with 9 nucleotides matching TRBD2. Germline V CDR1 and CDR2: ENHRY, SYGVKD. The CDR3 totals 15 residues. The trim removed 1 base at V and 6 bases at J, leaving 4 bases unmatched. In DNA, the CDR3 is TGTGCCATCAGTGAGTTGCGGGAGGGCCCCAATGAGCAGTTCTTC. Translated: CAISELREGPNEQFF.

V and J are TRBV7-6 and TRBJ2-1, with a possible D match to TRBD1 (6 bases). Between the trimmed V and J ends, which lost 1 base and 13 bases, there was a span of 20 bases. Germline assignment: CDR1 SGHVS and CDR2 FNYEAQ. This CDR3 is built from 15 residues. The CDR3 loop reads CASSLGPLILGGQFF. The CDR3 bases are TGTGCCAGCAGCTTAGGACCCCTGATACTAGGGGGACAGTTCTTC.